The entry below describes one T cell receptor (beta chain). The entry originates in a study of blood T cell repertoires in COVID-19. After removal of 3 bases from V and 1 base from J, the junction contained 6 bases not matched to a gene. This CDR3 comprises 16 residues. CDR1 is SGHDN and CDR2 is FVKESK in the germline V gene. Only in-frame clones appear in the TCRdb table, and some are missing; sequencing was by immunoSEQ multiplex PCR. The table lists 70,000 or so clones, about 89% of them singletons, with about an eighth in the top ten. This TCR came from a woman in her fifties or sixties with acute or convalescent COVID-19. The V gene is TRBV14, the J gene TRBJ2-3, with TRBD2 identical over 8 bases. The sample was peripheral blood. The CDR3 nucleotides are TGTGCCAGCAGCCAGGGAGCGGGGGTGGGCACAGATACGCAGTATTTT. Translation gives CASSQGAGVGTDTQYF. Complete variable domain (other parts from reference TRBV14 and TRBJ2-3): EAGVTQFPSHSVIEKGQTVTLRCDPISGHDNLYWYRRVMGKEIKFLLHFVKESKQDESGMPNNRFLAERTGGTYSTLKVQPAELEDSGVYFCASSQGAGVGTDTQYFGPGTRLTVL.